The 21 T cell receptor beta chains below come from one sample, sequenced in a study of blood T cell repertoires in COVID-19. TCRdb's copy holds only in-frame clones and misses some; the assay was immunoSEQ multiplex PCR. The repertoire has under 450,000 clones, about 88% of them found once; the top ten carry roughly 1.5%. Source material: peripheral blood. Receptors were obtained from a woman aged 40 to 55 with COVID-19, enrolled during active disease.

The chain recombines TRBV5-1 with TRBJ2-7; weak D call: TRBD2 (6 bases). There are 15 residues in the CDR3. Germline V lookup: CDR1 SGHRS, CDR2 YFSETQ. V lost 4 bases, J lost 3 bases, and 17 bases lay in between. The CDR3 nucleotides are TGCGCCAGCAGCCCCCTCGGGACTGGAATCTACGAGCAGTACTTC. The encoded protein is CASSPLGTGIYEQYF.

The chain combines TRBV30 with TRBJ2-1, with a tentative D call TRBD1 (6 bases). CDR1 GTSNPN and CDR2 SVGIG come from the germline V gene (reference sequence). V lost 0 bases, J lost 5 bases, and 17 bases lay in between. The CDR3 has 16 residues. CDR3 sequence: CAWSVLGPGANNEQFF. CDR3 bases: TGTGCCTGGAGTGTATTAGGGCCAGGGGCAAACAATGAGCAGTTCTTC.

The V call is TRBV6-2 or TRBV6-3, the J call TRBJ2-7; 7 positions match TRBD1. Germline CDR1 is MNHEY and CDR2 is SVGEGT. V lost 0 bases, J lost 3 bases, and 8 bases stayed unmatched. This CDR3 has 16 amino acids. The CDR3 here is CASSYSRSGQRYEQYF. The CDR3 nucleotides are TGTGCCAGCAGTTACTCGAGGTCGGGACAGCGCTACGAGCAGTACTTC.

This clone was observed a single time. The chain combines TRBV2 with TRBJ1-3, with D maybe TRBD1 (5 bases). CDR3 length: 15 amino acids. Trimming took 6 bases from V and 1 from J, leaving 13 bases between them. Germline V gene sequence: CDR1 SNHLY, CDR2 FYNNEI. The CDR3 here is CASSDRRGSGNTIYF. DNA for the CDR3: TGTGCCAGCAGCGACCGTCGGGGGTCTGGAAACACCATATATTTT.

The genes are TRBV19 and TRBJ2-3, with TRBD1 matching 9 bases. Germline V gene sequence: CDR1 LNHDA, CDR2 SQIVND (reference sequence). CDR3 size: 16 residues. The junction had 5 bases not matched to a gene; V was cut back by 3 bases and J by 1 base. The CDR3 spells CASSINRGLGTDTQYF. Written as DNA, the CDR3 is TGTGCCAGTAGTATTAACAGGGGGCTTGGCACAGATACGCAGTATTTT.

V and J are TRBV13 and TRBJ2-1; TRBD2 matches 11 bases. This CDR3 has 15 residues. V lost 2 bases to trimming and J lost 6 bases; unmatched junction nucleotides: 3. Looked up from germline, CDR1 is PRHDT and CDR2 is FYEKMQ (reference sequence). The CDR3 sequence: CASSLLAGGPNEQFF. The CDR3 bases are TGTGCCAGCAGCTTACTAGCGGGAGGACCCAATGAGCAGTTCTTC. Full variable domain (rest looked up from reference TRBV13 and TRBJ2-1): AAGVIQSPRHLIKEKRETATLKCYPIPRHDTVYWYQQGPGQDPQFLISFYEKMQSDKGSIPDRFSAQQFSDYHSELNMSSLELGDSALYFCASSLLAGGPNEQFFGPGTRLTVL.

On this clone: The junction does not match germline at one end; this may be a read error. The chain combines TRBV4-1 with TRBJ1-2; TRBD1 is a possible D gene (6 bases). The V gene's germline CDR1 is MGHRA and CDR2 YSYEKL. The CDR3 totals 12 residues. For the CDR3, the DNA is TGCGCCAGCAGCCAACCCACAGGGTTTTACGCCTTC. Encoded protein: CASSQPTGFYAF.

V is TRBV5-6 and J is TRBJ2-1, with TRBD2 matching 12 bases. CDR1 is SGHDT, CDR2 YYEEEE, per germline. The CDR3 loop spans 17 amino acids. Unmatched junction bases numbered 5, after V lost 2 bases and J lost 2 bases. In DNA, the CDR3 is TGTGCCAGCAGCTTAGGGCTAGCGGGAGGGACCTACAATGAGCAGTTCTTC. This codes for CASSLGLAGGTYNEQFF.

V gene TRBV27 combines with J gene TRBJ1-4, with 9 bases matching TRBD1. The V segment lost 6 bases and the J segment 5 bases; nucleotides outside the gene matches: 7. The CDR3 runs 15 residues. CDR1 is MNHEY and CDR2 is SMNVEV in the germline V gene (reference sequence). The CDR3 region has the DNA TGTGCCAGCAGCCGCGGGACAGGGAAGAATGAAAAACTGTTTTTT. Translated: CASSRGTGKNEKLFF.

J is TRBJ2-5 and V is TRBV5-1; TRBD2 agrees at 11 bases. Trimming at V came to 5 bases and at J to 2 bases, leaving 5 bases not matched to a gene. Looked up from germline, CDR1 is SGHRS and CDR2 is YFSETQ. This CDR3 has 15 amino acids. The CDR3 sequence is CASRLAGGSQETQYF. CDR3 nucleotides: TGCGCCAGCAGATTAGCGGGAGGGAGTCAAGAGACCCAGTACTTC.

The chain uses TRBV27 and TRBJ2-7, with 11 bases fitting TRBD1. This CDR3 has 14 amino acids. J lost 2 bases, V lost 6 bases, and 3 bases had no gene match. Germline CDR1 MNHEY, CDR2 SMNVEV (reference sequence). CDR3 sequence (DNA): TGTGCCAGCAGGGACAGGGGGCTTCCCTACGAGCAGTACTTC. It encodes CASRDRGLPYEQYF.

The chain carries TRBV19 and TRBJ1-2; TRBD1 agrees at 10 bases. This CDR3 spans 12 amino acids. Germline CDR1 reads LNHDA; CDR2 reads SQIVND (reference sequence). V shed 8 bases and J 7 bases; nucleotides not matched to a gene: 4. CDR3 bases: TGTGCCAGTTGGACAGGGGGGGCTGGCTACACCTTC. It codes for CASWTGGAGYTF.

The CDR3 DNA is TGTGCCACCAGCAGAGTTCCCGGGGACACCATATATTTT. This encodes CATSRVPGDTIYF. The V call is TRBV15, the J call TRBJ1-3; D unresolved. V lost 1 base and J 8 bases, leaving 9 bases between the germline ends. Germline-derived CDR1 and CDR2 are LNHNV and YYDKDF (reference sequence). The length of the CDR3 is 13 residues. The full variable domain, in which reference TRBV15 and TRBJ1-3 provide the parts outside the CDR3, is DAMVIQNPRYQVTQFGKPVTLSCSQTLNHNVMYWYQQKSSQAPKLLFHYYDKDFNNEADTPDNFQSRRPNTSFCFLDIRSPGLGDTAMYLCATSRVPGDTIYFGEGSWLTVV.

V and J are TRBV19 and TRBJ1-5; 7 positions match TRBD1. Germline V lookup: CDR1 LNHDA, CDR2 SQIVND (reference sequence). Trimming removed 7 bases from V and 4 bases from J; junction bases left unmatched: 10. The CDR3 covers 15 residues. CDR3 region: CASMSSGQRNQPQHF. CDR3 DNA: TGTGCCAGTATGTCTTCGGGACAGCGAAATCAGCCCCAGCATTTT.

The CDR3, as DNA: TGTGCCAGCAGCTTAGACAACGTGATCACTGAAGCTTTCTTT. Translation: CASSLDNVITEAFF. This rearrangement joins TRBV11-1 to TRBJ1-1; D unresolved. Germline V gene data show CDR1 as SGHAT and CDR2 as FQDESV (reference sequence). The CDR3 runs to 14 residues. V was pared by 1 base and J by 4 bases, with 10 bases between.

This clone was seen only once. This same CDR3 is encoded by further DNA sequences in the sample. V and J are TRBV18 and TRBJ2-5, with unresolved D. Germline V CDR1 and CDR2: KGHSH, LQKENI. V lost 3 bases, J lost 3 bases, and 5 bases lay in between. CDR3 length: 12 amino acids. CDR3 DNA sequence: TGTGCCAGCTCACCTACTGAAGAGACCCAGTACTTC. It codes for CASSPTEETQYF.

The J gene is TRBJ1-1, the V gene TRBV11-1, with no clear D. Germline CDR1 SGHAT, CDR2 FQDESV (reference sequence). The CDR3 runs 16 residues. V lost 5 bases and J 1 base, leaving 17 bases between the germline ends. CDR3 sequence (DNA): TGTGCCAGCAGCGTAGACGACACAACCAGGAACACTGAAGCTTTCTTT. Translating it yields CASSVDDTTRNTEAFF.

This clone was detected a few times. J is TRBJ1-2 and V is TRBV14, with D possibly TRBD1 on 5 matching bases. Trimming cost V 4 bases and J 5 bases, with 14 bases left between them. Germline-derived CDR1 and CDR2 are SGHDN and FVKESK. The CDR3 has 14 amino acids. The CDR3, as DNA: TGTGCCAGCAGCCCGGAGCTGGGGCATTATGGCTACACCTTC. Its translation: CASSPELGHYGYTF.

The chain couples TRBV9 to TRBJ1-6, with a weak D call TRBD1 (5 bases). CDR1 and CDR2 from the germline V gene are SGDLS and YYNGEE. V was clipped by 5 bases and J by 4 bases, with 13 bases between them. CDR3 size: 15 residues. CDR3 coding DNA: TGTGCCAGCAGTTTATCAGGGATGTATAATTCACCCCTCCACTTT. This encodes CASSLSGMYNSPLHF.

This clone was seen a few times. The chain links TRBV27 to TRBJ2-7, with 9 positions matching TRBD1. CDR3 length: 18 residues. Trimming cost V 4 bases and J 4 bases; bases outside gene matches: 17. CDR1 is MNHEY, CDR2 SMNVEV, per germline (reference sequence). The CDR3 nucleotides are TGTGCCAGCAGTTCAGGACAGGGGCTCCGGAGCTGGGAATACGAGCAGTACTTC. Translated: CASSSGQGLRSWEYEQYF.

V usage is TRBV27 and J usage is TRBJ2-2, with 9 positions matching TRBD1. The junction had 6 bases not matched to a gene; V was cut back by 3 bases and J by 4 bases. The germline V gene has CDR1 MNHEY and CDR2 SMNVEV (reference sequence). This CDR3 spans 16 amino acids. The CDR3 protein is CASSFTGGGFTGELFF. Written as DNA, the CDR3 is TGTGCCAGCAGTTTCACAGGGGGCGGCTTCACCGGGGAGCTGTTTTTT.